This T cell receptor beta chain was retrieved from a study of shared clonotypes between healthy human individuals. Produced via immunoSEQ multiplex PCR; TCRdb's table is partial and in-frame only. Of over 1.5 million clones in the sample, nearly 99% are singletons; the top ten hold approximately 0.45%. Sequences were obtained from naive CD4+ T cells sorted from blood. Subset meaning: CD45RA+ positively selected. The sequence was obtained from a man between 25 and 39 years old in good health.

CDR3 sequence: CASSDWGGTGELFF. Here the CDR3 DNA reads TGCGCCAGCAGTGATTGGGGGGGCACCGGGGAGCTGTTTTTT. The chain has TRBV10-1 and TRBJ2-2; 7 nucleotides match TRBD2. V dropped 3 bases and J dropped 4; count of bases not matched to a gene: 2. From germline, CDR1 is WNHNN and CDR2 SYGVQD (reference sequence). This CDR3 is 14 amino acids long.